This record covers a single T cell receptor beta chain. Its antigen is currently unknown. Compared with germline, one end of the junction differs, possibly owing to a read error. The data stem from a study of T-cell memory formation after mild COVID-19. Background on the study: TCR clusters were largely donor specific. Whole-study findings and limits: Among clones contracting day 15 to 85, CD4/CD8 was balanced, whereas later expanders leaned CD4+.

Sample barcodes and UMIs were carried by the TCR alpha and TCR beta cDNA libraries that 5'RACE generated with constant-segment primers. TCRdb called the 5' RACE reads again in MiXCR, with one record for every CDR3 protein. The data contain under 200,000 distinct CDR3 sequences, roughly a third of them singletons. CDR3 length equals 15 residues. CDR1 is KGHSH, CDR2 LQKENI, per germline. The source material was PBMCs or a T cell subset sorted from them (not recorded which). The source is an adult woman who had mild COVID-19 (a few samples of this study predate the infection). Cell type and time point are not known. This sequence joins TRBV18 and TRBJ2-1, with 7 bases aligning to TRBD2. DNA for the CDR3: TGTGCCAGATCACCAAATTGGCGGGAGCCCAATGAGCAGTTCTTC. This sequence encodes CARSPNWREPNEQFF.